This TCR beta chain was retrieved from a study of T-cell reconstitution after alpha-beta-depleted transplantation in children. During its preparation, the TCRbeta library received unique molecular identifiers. TCRdb processed the PCR reads anew with MiXCR; each CDR3 protein has one entry. Here the sample spans 350,000 to 400,000 distinct CDR3 sequences, 10% to 15% being singletons. This clonotype was detected only a few times. CDR1 SEHNR and CDR2 FQNEAQ come from the germline V gene (reference sequence). The CDR3 totals 16 residues. The V gene lost 5 bases and the J gene lost 6 bases, with 21 bases spanning the gap.

This sequence joins TRBV7-9 and TRBJ2-3, with D maybe TRBD2 (5 bases). The clonotype originates from a human donor who donated a stem cell graft to a child with Fanconi anemia. The sample was PBMCs, taken from the stem cell graft. The CDR3 reads CASSLPGGSLPDTQYF. CDR3 nucleotides: TGTGCCAGCAGCCTGCCAGGAGGATCCCTCCCGGATACGCAGTATTTT.